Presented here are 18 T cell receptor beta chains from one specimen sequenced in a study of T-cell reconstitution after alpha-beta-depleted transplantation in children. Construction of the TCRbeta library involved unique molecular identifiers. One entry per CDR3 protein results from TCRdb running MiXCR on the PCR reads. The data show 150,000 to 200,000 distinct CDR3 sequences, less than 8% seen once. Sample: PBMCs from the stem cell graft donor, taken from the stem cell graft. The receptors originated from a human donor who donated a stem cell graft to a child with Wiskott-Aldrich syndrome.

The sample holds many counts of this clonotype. This CDR3 reads CSGQRTTGTEQYF. For the CDR3, the DNA is TGCAGCGGCCAACGAACTACAGGGACTGAGCAGTACTTC. The V gene is TRBV29-1, the J gene TRBJ2-7; D might be TRBD1 or TRBD2, each matching 6 bases. V was trimmed by 7 bases and J by 7 bases, leaving 20 bases between them. The CDR3 is made up of 13 amino acids. Germline assignment: CDR1 SQVTM and CDR2 ANQGSEA.

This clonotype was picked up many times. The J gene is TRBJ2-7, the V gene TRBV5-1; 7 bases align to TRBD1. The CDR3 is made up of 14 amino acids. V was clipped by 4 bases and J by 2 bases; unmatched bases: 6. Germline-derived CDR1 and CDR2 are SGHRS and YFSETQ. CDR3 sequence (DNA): TGCGCCAGCAGCCAGGGACAGCCAGCCTACGAGCAGTACTTC. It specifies CASSQGQPAYEQYF.

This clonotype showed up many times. CDR3 nucleotide sequence: TGTGCCAGCAGCTTACTGGGGGGATCCACTGAAGCTTTCTTT. Encoded protein: CASSLLGGSTEAFF. V is TRBV7-6 and J is TRBJ1-1; D is perhaps TRBD1 (5 bases). From germline, CDR1 is SGHVS and CDR2 FNYEAQ. Trimming took off 2 bases at V and 4 bases at J, with 11 bases between the two ends. The CDR3 consists of 14 residues.

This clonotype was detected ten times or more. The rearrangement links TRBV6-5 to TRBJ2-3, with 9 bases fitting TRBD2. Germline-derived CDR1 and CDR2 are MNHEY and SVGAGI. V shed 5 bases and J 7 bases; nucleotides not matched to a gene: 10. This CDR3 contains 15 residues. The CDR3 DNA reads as TGTGCCAGCAGTCCCGGGGGACTAGCTGGTTATACGCAGTATTTT. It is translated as CASSPGGLAGYTQYF.

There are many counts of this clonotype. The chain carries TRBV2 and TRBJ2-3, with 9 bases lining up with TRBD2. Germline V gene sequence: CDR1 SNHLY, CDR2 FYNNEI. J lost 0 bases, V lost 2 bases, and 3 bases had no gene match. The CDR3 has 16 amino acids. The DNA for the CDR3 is TGTGCCAGCAGTGAACATAGCGGGGGAAGCACAGATACGCAGTATTTT. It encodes CASSEHSGGSTDTQYF.

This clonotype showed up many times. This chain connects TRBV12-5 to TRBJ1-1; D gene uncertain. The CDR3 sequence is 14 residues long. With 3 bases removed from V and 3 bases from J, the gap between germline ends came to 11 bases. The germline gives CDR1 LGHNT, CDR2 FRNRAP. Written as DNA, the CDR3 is TGTGCTAGTGGTTTAAAAGCGAGGGACACTGAAGCTTTCTTT. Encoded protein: CASGLKARDTEAFF.

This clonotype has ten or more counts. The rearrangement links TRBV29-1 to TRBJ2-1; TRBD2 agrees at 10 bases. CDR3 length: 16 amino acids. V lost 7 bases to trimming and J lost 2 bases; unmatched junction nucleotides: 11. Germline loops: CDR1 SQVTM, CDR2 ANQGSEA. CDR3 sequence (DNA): TGCAGCGCCGAGCCCGGGACTAGCGAAACCTACAATGAGCAGTTCTTC. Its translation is CSAEPGTSETYNEQFF.

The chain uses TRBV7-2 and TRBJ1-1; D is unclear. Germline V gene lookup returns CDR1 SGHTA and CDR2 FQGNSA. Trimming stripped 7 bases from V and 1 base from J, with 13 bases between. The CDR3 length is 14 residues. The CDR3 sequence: CASTAQPGNTEAFF. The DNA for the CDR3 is TGTGCCAGCACTGCACAGCCGGGGAACACTGAAGCTTTCTTT.

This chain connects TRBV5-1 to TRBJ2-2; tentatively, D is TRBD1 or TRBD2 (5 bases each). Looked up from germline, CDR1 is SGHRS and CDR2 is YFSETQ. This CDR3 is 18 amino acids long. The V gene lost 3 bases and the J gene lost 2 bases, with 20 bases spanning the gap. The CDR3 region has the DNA TGCGCCAGCAGCTACTTGGGTCGGGGCAGGGCCAACACCGGGGAGCTGTTTTTT. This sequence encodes CASSYLGRGRANTGELFF. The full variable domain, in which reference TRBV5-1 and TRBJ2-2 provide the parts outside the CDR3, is KAGVTQTPRYLIKTRGQQVTLSCSPISGHRSVSWYQQTPGQGLQFLFEYFSETQRNKGNFPGRFSGRQFSNSRSEMNVSTLELGDSALYLCASSYLGRGRANTGELFFGEGSRLTVL.

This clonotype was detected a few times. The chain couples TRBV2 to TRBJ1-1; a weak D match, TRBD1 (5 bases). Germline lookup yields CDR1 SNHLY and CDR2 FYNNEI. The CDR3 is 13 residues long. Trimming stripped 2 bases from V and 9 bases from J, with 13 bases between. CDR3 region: CASSEWVGDKAFF. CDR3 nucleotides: TGTGCCAGCAGTGAATGGGTGGGGGATAAAGCTTTCTTT.

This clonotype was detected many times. The CDR3 here is CASSGSQGEYNEQFF. DNA of the CDR3: TGTGCCAGCAGCGGGTCACAGGGGGAATACAATGAGCAGTTCTTC. The chain uses TRBV14 and TRBJ2-1; TRBD1 agrees at 8 bases. CDR1 and CDR2 from the germline V gene are SGHDN and FVKESK. Losses at the gene ends were 5 bases for V and 4 bases for J; bases not matched to a gene: 7. CDR3 length: 15 residues.

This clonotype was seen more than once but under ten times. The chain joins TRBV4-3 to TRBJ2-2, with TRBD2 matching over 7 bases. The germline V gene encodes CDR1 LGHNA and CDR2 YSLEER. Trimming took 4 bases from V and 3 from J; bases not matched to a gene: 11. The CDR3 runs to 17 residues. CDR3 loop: CASSRLWGGIDTGELFF. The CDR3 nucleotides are TGCGCCAGCAGCCGCCTATGGGGGGGTATAGACACCGGGGAGCTGTTTTTT.

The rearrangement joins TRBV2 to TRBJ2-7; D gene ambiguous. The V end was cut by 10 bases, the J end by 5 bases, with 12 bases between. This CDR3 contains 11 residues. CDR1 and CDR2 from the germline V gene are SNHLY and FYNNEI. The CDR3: CATLLRDEQYF. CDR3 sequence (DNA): TGTGCCACCCTATTACGGGACGAGCAGTACTTC.

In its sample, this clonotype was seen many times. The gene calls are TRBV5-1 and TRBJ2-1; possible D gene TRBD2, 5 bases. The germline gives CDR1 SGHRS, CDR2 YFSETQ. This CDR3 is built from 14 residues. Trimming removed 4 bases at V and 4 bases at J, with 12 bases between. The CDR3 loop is CASSSREVYNEQFF. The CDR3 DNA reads TGCGCCAGCAGCAGCCGGGAAGTTTACAATGAGCAGTTCTTC.

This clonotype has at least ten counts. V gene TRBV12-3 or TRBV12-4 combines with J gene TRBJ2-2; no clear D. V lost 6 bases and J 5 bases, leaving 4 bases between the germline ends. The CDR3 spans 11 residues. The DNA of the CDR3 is TGTGCCAGCAGAGATACCGGGGAGCTGTTTTTT. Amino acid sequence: CASRDTGELFF.

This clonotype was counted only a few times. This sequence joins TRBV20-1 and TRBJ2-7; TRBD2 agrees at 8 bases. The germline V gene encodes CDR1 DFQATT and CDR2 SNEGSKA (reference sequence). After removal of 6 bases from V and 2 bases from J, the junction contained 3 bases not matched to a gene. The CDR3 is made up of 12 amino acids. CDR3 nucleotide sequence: TGCAGTGCCGGGGGGGAGGCCTACGAGCAGTACTTC. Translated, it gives CSAGGEAYEQYF.

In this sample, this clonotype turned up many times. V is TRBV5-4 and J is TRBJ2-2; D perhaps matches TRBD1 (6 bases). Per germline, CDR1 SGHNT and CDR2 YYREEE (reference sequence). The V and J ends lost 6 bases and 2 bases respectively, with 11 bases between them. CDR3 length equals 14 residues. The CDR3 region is CASTGTPNTGELFF. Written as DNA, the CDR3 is TGTGCCAGCACCGGGACACCTAACACCGGGGAGCTGTTTTTT.

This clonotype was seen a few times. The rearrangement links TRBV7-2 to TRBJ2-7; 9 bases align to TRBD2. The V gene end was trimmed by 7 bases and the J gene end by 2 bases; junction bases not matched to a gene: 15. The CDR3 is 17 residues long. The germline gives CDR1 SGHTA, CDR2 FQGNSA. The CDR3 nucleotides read TGTGCCAGCACCCAGAGGGGCGTAGCGGGGGACCCCTACGAGCAGTACTTC. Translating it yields CASTQRGVAGDPYEQYF.